This T cell receptor (beta chain) is from a study of T cell responses to AZD1222 COVID-19 vaccine. Study-level findings and limits: Nearly half of spike-specific TCRs reportedly go after variant regions that carry no mutations. Most donors were white British and more were female, and clonal diversity was possibly underestimated.

A remark on this clone: As yet, its antigen is unknown.

Per germline, CDR1 MNHEY and CDR2 SVGAGI. After removal of 8 bases from V and 4 bases from J, the junction contained 8 bases not matched to a gene. CDR3 length equals 14 residues. TCRdb's copy holds only in-frame clones and misses some; the assay was immunoSEQ multiplex PCR. The sample has about 180,000 clones, around 90% seen once; the top ten hold around a tenth. The chain has TRBV6-5 and TRBJ2-7, with 10 positions matching TRBD1. This clonotype was obtained from an adult who received the AZD1222 COVID-19 vaccine. The sequenced sample was peripheral blood, obtained 28 days after the second AZD1222 dose. The CDR3 region has the DNA TGTGCCAGCGGGGGTAGGGACAGGGGTTACGAGCAGTACTTC. It specifies CASGGRDRGYEQYF.